The 25 T cell receptor beta chains below come from one sample, sequenced in a study of blood T cell repertoires in COVID-19. Clones were sequenced by immunoSEQ multiplex PCR, and TCRdb holds only the in-frame ones, with some missing. The table lists around 170,000 clones, 65% to 90% of them singletons. Material: peripheral blood. The receptor source for this set is a man aged 50 to 59 with active or convalescent COVID-19.

The chain carries TRBV7-2 and TRBJ1-5; 8 nucleotides agree with TRBD1. This CDR3 contains 15 residues. CDR1 SGHTA and CDR2 FQGNSA come from the germline V gene. V was pared by 1 base and J by 4 bases, with 3 bases of the junction left unmatched. In DNA form, the CDR3 reads TGTGCCAGCAGCTTAGAACAGGGGGAAAATCAGCCCCAGCATTTT. It codes for CASSLEQGENQPQHF.

The CDR3 reads CASVAGGRYNEQFF. The CDR3 bases are TGTGCCAGCGTAGCGGGAGGGAGGTACAATGAGCAGTTCTTC. The rearrangement uses TRBV5-4 and TRBJ2-1; 11 nucleotides match TRBD2. Germline trimming cut 7 bases from V and 4 bases from J; bases unmatched to any gene: 4. The CDR3 consists of 14 residues. Germline CDR1 and CDR2: SGHNT and YYREEE (reference sequence).

The gene calls are TRBV28 and TRBJ2-4; TRBD1 aligns across 9 bases. V lost 7 bases and J lost 8; bases outside the gene matches: 9. This CDR3 is built from 14 residues. Germline V gene sequence: CDR1 MDHEN, CDR2 SYDVKM. The CDR3 DNA follows: TGTGCCAGCAAGTTCGGGACAGGGACGGACATTCAGTACTTC. Translation gives CASKFGTGTDIQYF. The variable domain in full, with the rest retrieved from reference TRBV28 and TRBJ2-4, is DVKVTQSSRYLVKRTGEKVFLECVQDMDHENMFWYRQDPGLGLRLIYFSYDVKMKEKGDIPEGYSVSREKKERFSLILESASTNQTSMYLCASKFGTGTDIQYFGAGTRLSVL.

The CDR3 sequence is CASSQDAWAGGESPLHF. The CDR3 nucleotides are TGTGCCAGCAGCCAGGACGCCTGGGCAGGGGGCGAGTCACCCCTCCACTTT. The chain combines TRBV7-9 with TRBJ1-6; 8 bases align to TRBD1. This CDR3 has 17 amino acids. The trim removed 5 bases at V and 10 bases at J, leaving 16 bases unmatched. Per germline, CDR1 SEHNR and CDR2 FQNEAQ (reference sequence).

This rearrangement joins TRBV18 to TRBJ1-1, with D possibly matching TRBD1 (5 bases). The ends were cut back, 3 bases at V and 0 bases at J, with 14 bases in the middle. CDR3 length equals 16 residues. The germline V gene has CDR1 KGHSH and CDR2 LQKENI. CDR3 protein: CASSPPGGSMNTEAFF. The CDR3 nucleotides are TGTGCCAGCTCACCGCCGGGGGGTTCCATGAACACTGAAGCTTTCTTT.

This clone was found a few times. This chain uses TRBV4-3 with TRBJ1-6, with 10 bases lining up with TRBD1. V was clipped by 1 base and J by 5 bases; unmatched bases: 8. The germline V gene has CDR1 LGHNA and CDR2 YSLEER. This CDR3 spans 18 amino acids. The CDR3 DNA sequence: TGCGCCAGCAGCCAAGGGTGGACAGGGGGGGGGCATAATTCACCCCTCCACTTT. This gives the protein CASSQGWTGGGHNSPLHF.

This chain uses TRBV6-5 with TRBJ2-7; TRBD1 matches 7 bases. Germline trimming cut 7 bases from V and 2 bases from J; bases unmatched to any gene: 8. The length of the CDR3 is 14 residues. Looked up from germline, CDR1 is MNHEY and CDR2 is SVGAGI. The chain's CDR3 is CASKPDRDPYEQYF. CDR3 DNA sequence: TGTGCCAGCAAACCTGACAGGGACCCCTACGAGCAGTACTTC.

As DNA, the CDR3 is TGTGCCAGCAGTTCGAGGTTTGAAGCTTTCTTT. This sequence encodes CASSSRFEAFF. This rearrangement joins TRBV12-3 or TRBV12-4 to TRBJ1-1; D remains ambiguous. Between the trimmed V and J ends, which lost 4 bases and 7 bases, there was a span of 7 bases. The length of the CDR3 is 11 residues.

V usage is TRBV24-1 and J usage is TRBJ2-2; D perhaps matches TRBD1 (6 bases). Trimming stripped 11 bases from V and 2 bases from J, with 11 bases between. The CDR3 sequence is 13 residues long. Germline V gene sequence: CDR1 KGHDR, CDR2 SFDVKD. CDR3 sequence reads: CASQQGNTGELFF. The CDR3, as DNA: TGTGCCAGCCAACAGGGAAACACCGGGGAGCTGTTTTTT.

This chain joins TRBV10-3 and TRBJ2-7; 12 bases align to TRBD1. After removal of 3 bases from V and 4 bases from J, the junction contained 4 bases not matched to a gene. The CDR3 spans 15 residues. In germline, CDR1 is ENHRY, CDR2 SYGVKD. This chain's CDR3 is CAISDLGQGAYEQYF. The CDR3 bases are TGTGCCATCAGTGATTTGGGACAGGGGGCATACGAGCAGTACTTC.

V is TRBV2 and J is TRBJ2-7; possible D gene TRBD2, 5 bases. The CDR3 totals 15 residues. Looked up from germline, CDR1 is SNHLY and CDR2 is FYNNEI. Trimming cost V 3 bases and J 1 base, with 13 bases left between them. CDR3 nucleotides: TGTGCCAGCAGTGACGTGGGAGTTAATTCCTACGAGCAGTACTTC. Protein product: CASSDVGVNSYEQYF. Full variable domain (remainder filled in from reference TRBV2 and TRBJ2-7): EPEVTQTPSHQVTQMGQEVILRCVPISNHLYFYWYRQILGQKVEFLVSFYNNEISEKSEIFDDQFSVERPDGSNFTLKIRSTKLEDSAMYFCASSDVGVNSYEQYFGPGTRLTVT.

The genes are TRBV6-5 and TRBJ2-1; 8 nucleotides match TRBD1. V was pared by 8 bases and J by 3 bases, with 9 bases of the junction left unmatched. This CDR3 region has 15 residues. The germline V gene has CDR1 MNHEY and CDR2 SVGAGI. The CDR3 bases are TGTGCCAGCCTGCCCCGGACAGGGTTCTACAATGAGCAGTTCTTC. Translating it yields CASLPRTGFYNEQFF.

CDR3 loop: CASSSSGTGELFF. In DNA, the CDR3 is TGTGCCAGCAGTTCTAGCGGGACCGGGGAGCTGTTTTTT. The chain carries TRBV28 and TRBJ2-2, with 8 positions matching TRBD2. Germline V gene data show CDR1 as MDHEN and CDR2 as SYDVKM. V dropped 4 bases and J dropped 5; count of bases not matched to a gene: 0. The CDR3 contains 13 residues.

This clone was seen only once. V and J are TRBV27 and TRBJ1-6, with a possible D match to TRBD1 (6 bases). CDR1 and CDR2 (germline): MNHEY, SMNVEV (reference sequence). V gave up 5 bases and J gave up 6 bases, with 11 bases separating them. The length of the CDR3 is 14 residues. CDR3 sequence: CASSPNRVNSPLHF. CDR3 bases: TGTGCCAGCAGTCCTAACAGGGTTAATTCACCCCTCCACTTT.

V is TRBV5-1 and J is TRBJ1-5; D is perhaps TRBD1 (5 bases). The ends were cut back, 4 bases at V and 6 bases at J, with 17 bases in the middle. This CDR3 region has 15 residues. Germline loops: CDR1 SGHRS, CDR2 YFSETQ. The CDR3 DNA reads as TGCGCCAGCAGCCCAAGCGGGGGGGTGGGTCAGCCCCAGCATTTT. Protein sequence: CASSPSGGVGQPQHF.

The rearrangement links TRBV19 to TRBJ2-1; D is perhaps TRBD2 (6 bases). Looked up from germline, CDR1 is LNHDA and CDR2 is SQIVND (reference sequence). Trimming cost V 0 bases and J 7 bases, with 16 bases left between them. There are 16 residues in the CDR3. CDR3 DNA: TGTGCCAGTAGTATAGATCTCCGAGTAGGGAGGAATGAGCAGTTCTTC. It translates to CASSIDLRVGRNEQFF.

The rearrangement uses TRBV7-9 and TRBJ2-2; unclear D gene. The germline gives CDR1 SEHNR, CDR2 FQNEAQ (reference sequence). V dropped 9 bases and J dropped 0 bases, with 8 bases sitting between them. The length of the CDR3 is 13 residues. The CDR3, as DNA: TGTGCCAGACCAGTTGCGAACACCGGGGAGCTGTTTTTT. Amino acid sequence: CARPVANTGELFF.

The CDR3, as DNA: TGCGCCAGCAGCCCCGCGGATAGCGGGACCTACGAGCAGTACTTC. This sequence encodes CASSPADSGTYEQYF. The chain has TRBV5-1 and TRBJ2-7; 8 bases map to TRBD2. The CDR3 consists of 15 residues. Germline-derived CDR1 and CDR2 are SGHRS and YFSETQ. Germline trimming cut 4 bases from V and 2 bases from J; bases unmatched to any gene: 8.

The chain links TRBV6-2 or TRBV6-3 to TRBJ2-7; D possibly corresponds to TRBD2 (5 bases). The V end lost 7 bases, the J end lost 0 bases, and 13 bases lay between the germline ends. CDR3 size: 14 residues. The germline V gene has CDR1 MNHEY and CDR2 SVGEGT. CDR3 coding DNA: TGTGCCAGCACCCCGATTGGGAGCTCCTACGAGCAGTACTTC. Translation: CASTPIGSSYEQYF.

This clone has only a few counts. The rearrangement links TRBV7-3 to TRBJ2-5; possibly TRBD1 for D (6 bases). The CDR3 spans 17 residues. V was pared by 5 bases and J by 2 bases, with 21 bases between. Looked up from germline, CDR1 is SGHTA and CDR2 is FQGTGA. The CDR3 DNA is TGTGCCAGCAGCCGACGTAGACAGGTCGTGGGGCAAGAGACCCAGTACTTC. It codes for CASSRRRQVVGQETQYF.

The V gene is TRBV5-5, the J gene TRBJ1-3, with 7 bases that match TRBD1. The junction had 9 bases not matched to a gene; V was cut back by 3 bases and J by 0 bases. This CDR3 has 17 amino acids. Germline-derived CDR1 and CDR2 are SGHKS and YYEKEE (reference sequence). CDR3 residues: CASSSWTGYFSGNTIYF. The CDR3 DNA follows: TGTGCCAGCAGCTCATGGACAGGCTATTTCTCTGGAAACACCATATATTTT. Full variable domain (remainder filled in from reference TRBV5-5 and TRBJ1-3): DAGVTQSPTHLIKTRGQQVTLRCSPISGHKSVSWYQQVLGQGPQFIFQYYEKEERGRGNFPDRFSARQFPNYSSELNVNALLLGDSALYLCASSSWTGYFSGNTIYFGEGSWLTVV.

In DNA form, the CDR3 reads TGTGCCACCAGCAACAGGGGGACCACCGGGGAGCTGTTTTTT. It specifies CATSNRGTTGELFF. This chain joins TRBV15 and TRBJ2-2; 8 bases are a match to TRBD1. The germline CDR1 and CDR2 sequences are LNHNV and YYDKDF (reference sequence). The CDR3 covers 14 residues. Unmatched junction bases numbered 2, after V lost 4 bases and J lost 4 bases. Full variable domain (remainder filled in from reference TRBV15 and TRBJ2-2): DAMVIQNPRYQVTQFGKPVTLSCSQTLNHNVMYWYQQKSSQAPKLLFHYYDKDFNNEADTPDNFQSRRPNTSFCFLDIRSPGLGDTAMYLCATSNRGTTGELFFGEGSRLTVL.

V gene TRBV6-6 combines with J gene TRBJ1-1, with D possibly matching TRBD1 (5 bases). Trimming removed 5 bases from V and 2 bases from J, with 15 bases in between. Germline V gene sequence: CDR1 MNHNY, CDR2 SVGAGI (reference sequence). The CDR3 totals 15 residues. Written as DNA, the CDR3 is TGTGCCAGCAGTCTTCCGACAGAAAGAAACACTGAAGCTTTCTTT. Amino acids: CASSLPTERNTEAFF.

The V and J genes are TRBV19 and TRBJ1-2, with 8 nucleotides matching TRBD1. Germline assignment: CDR1 LNHDA and CDR2 SQIVND (reference sequence). The trim removed 8 bases at V and 7 bases at J, leaving 9 bases unmatched. CDR3 length: 13 amino acids. CDR3 sequence: CASSGTGGRGYTF. The CDR3 DNA reads as TGTGCCAGTTCCGGGACAGGAGGCCGTGGCTACACCTTC. Filled out from reference TRBV19 and TRBJ1-2, the complete variable domain reads DGGITQSPKYLFRKEGQNVTLSCEQNLNHDAMYWYRQDPGQGLRLIYYSQIVNDFQKGDIAEGYSVSREKKESFPLTVTSAQKNPTAFYLCASSGTGGRGYTFGSGTRLTVV.

This chain joins TRBV29-1 and TRBJ1-2; TRBD1 is a possible D gene (6 bases). The CDR3 covers 14 residues. Trimming shortened V by 7 bases and J by 1 base, and 16 bases separated the two germline ends. Germline loops: CDR1 SQVTM, CDR2 ANQGSEA. The CDR3 coding sequence is TGCAGCGGTACCACAGGGTCGGGTAACTATGGCTACACCTTC. Amino acids: CSGTTGSGNYGYTF.